The rows below give T cell receptor beta chains drawn from one sample of a study of cytomegalovirus exposure and HLA in healthy donors. This table comes from immunoSEQ multiplex PCR, and its TCRdb copy is limited to in-frame clones, with some not included. In the table there are approximately 91,000 clones, approximately 86% of which are singletons. Sample: PBMCs. The source is a man aged 30 to 45 in good health and CMV-seropositive. CDR3s include the opening cysteine and the closing phenylalanine or tryptophan. The D gene is left open where the match is weak. Clone size is given for some rows only: seen once, a few or many times, or a class if the clone is expanded.

v_gene	abundance	d_gene	j_gene	CDR3nt	CDR3aa
TRBV5-1	NA	NA	TRBJ1-1	TGCGCCAGCAGCTTGGGGGCAGGGGTAGGCACTGAAGCTTTCTTT	CASSLGAGVGTEAFF
TRBV5-1	NA	TRBD2	TRBJ2-1	TGCGCCAGCAGCTTGATCGGGAGCGGGATACCTGGTGAGCAGTTCTTC	CASSLIGSGIPGEQFF
TRBV4-1	NA	TRBD2	TRBJ2-7	TGCGCCAGCAGCACCCGGATGGGGGGGTACGAGCAGTACTTC	CASSTRMGGYEQYF
TRBV28	NA	NA	TRBJ2-7	TGTGCCAGCAGCAGGGGCTCCTACGAGCAGTACTTC	CASSRGSYEQYF
TRBV5-1	once	NA	TRBJ2-7	TGCGCCAGCAGCCCAGGACAAACCTACGAGCAGTACTTC	CASSPGQTYEQYF
TRBV7-9	once	TRBD1	TRBJ1-5	TGTGCCAGCAGCTTAACAGGGGTTCAGCCCCAGCATTTT	CASSLTGVQPQHF
TRBV4-1	NA	TRBD2	TRBJ2-1	TGCGCCAGCAGCGGAGGACTAGCGGCCTACAATGAGCAGTTCTTC	CASSGGLAAYNEQFF
TRBV19	NA	TRBD2	TRBJ2-7	TGTGCCAGTAGGAGCGGGAGCGGGGGCTACGAGCAGTACTTC	CASRSGSGGYEQYF
TRBV27	NA	NA	TRBJ2-4	TGTGCCAGCAGTTTTGGTGGGAGCATCAAAAACATTCAGTACTTC	CASSFGGSIKNIQYF
TRBV6-5	NA	NA	TRBJ1-1	TGTGCCAGCAGTTACTCCCCCCAGGGGATCACTGAAGCTTTCTTT	CASSYSPQGITEAFF
TRBV11-2	NA	TRBD2	TRBJ2-7	TGTGCCAGCAGCTCCACGACTAGCGGGGTCGAGCAATACTTC	CASSSTTSGVEQYF
TRBV2	NA	TRBD2	TRBJ2-1	TGTGCCAGCAGGACTAGCGGGAGTACCAATGAGCAGTTCTTC	CASRTSGSTNEQFF
TRBV19	NA	TRBD1	TRBJ2-6	TGTGCCAGTAGTAAGGGGACAGCTGGGGCCAACGTCCTGACTTTC	CASSKGTAGANVLTF
TRBV28	NA	NA	TRBJ1-2	TGTGCCAGCAGTGACAGGGGCTACACCTTC	CASSDRGYTF
TRBV7-3	NA	TRBD2	TRBJ2-1	TGTGCCAGCAGCTTAAGGCCCAGGGTAGCGGGAGAGGAGCAGTTCTTC	CASSLRPRVAGEEQFF
TRBV28	NA	NA	TRBJ1-5	TGTGCCAGCAGTTACCCTAGTCGGCCCCATTTT	CASSYPSRPHF
TRBV6-1	NA	NA	TRBJ1-5	TGTGCCAGCAGTGAAATGAGAGTTGGTCAGCCCCAGCATTTT	CASSEMRVGQPQHF
TRBV27	NA	TRBD1	TRBJ2-7	TGTGCCAGCAGTTCAACCGGGACAGGGTCCTACGAGCAGTACTTC	CASSSTGTGSYEQYF
TRBV29-1	NA	TRBD1	TRBJ2-7	TGCAGCACTTACCGGGACAGGAGGAGCTACGAGCAGTACTTC	CSTYRDRRSYEQYF